Detailed here is one T cell receptor (beta chain). The antigen is unknown. The PCR had 60 Vbeta and 13 Jbeta primers. The assay was immunoSEQ multiplex PCR, and TCRdb's table has in-frame clones only and misses some. The sample holds 150,000 to 200,000 clones; approximately 78% are singletons and the top ten take approximately 1%. Each donor was nominally healthy when sampled (though unrecorded immune exposures were likely). This record belongs to a study of cytomegalovirus exposure and HLA in healthy donors. Study-level results: Earlier findings revealed that most TCR beta V segments proved productive either about 87% or about 30% of the time. Association of a missense DCLRE1C variant with TCR beta V- and J-gene trimming was reported in a later analysis.

The trim removed 8 bases at V and 0 bases at J, leaving 12 bases unmatched. The length of the CDR3 is 18 residues. CDR1 is MNHEY, CDR2 SMNVEV, per germline (reference sequence). Sequencing was performed on PBMCs. The chain recombines TRBV27 with TRBJ2-1; 11 bases map to TRBD2. The sequence derives from a girl aged 2-10 years in good health and CMV-seropositive. CDR3 sequence: CASRSRLAGGSSYNEQFF. For the CDR3, the DNA is TGTGCCAGCCGCTCCCGGCTAGCGGGAGGAAGCTCCTACAATGAGCAGTTCTTC.